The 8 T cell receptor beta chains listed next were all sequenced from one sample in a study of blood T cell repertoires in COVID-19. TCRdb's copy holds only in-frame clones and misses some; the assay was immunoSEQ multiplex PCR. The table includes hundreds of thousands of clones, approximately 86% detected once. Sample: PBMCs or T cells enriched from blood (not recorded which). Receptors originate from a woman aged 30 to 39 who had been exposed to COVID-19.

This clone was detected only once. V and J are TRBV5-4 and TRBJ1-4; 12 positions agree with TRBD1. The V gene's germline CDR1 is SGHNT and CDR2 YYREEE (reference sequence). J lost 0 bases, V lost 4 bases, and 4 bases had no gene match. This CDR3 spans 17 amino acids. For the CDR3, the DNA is TGTGCCAGCAGCCCGGGACAGGGGGCCGCAACTAATGAAAAACTGTTTTTT. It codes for CASSPGQGAATNEKLFF.

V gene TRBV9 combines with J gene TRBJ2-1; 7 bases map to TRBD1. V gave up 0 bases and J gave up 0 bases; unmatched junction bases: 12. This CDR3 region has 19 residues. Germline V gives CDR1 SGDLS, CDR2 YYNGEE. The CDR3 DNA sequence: TGTGCCAGCAGCGTAGGGCCGACAGGGATGGAGGTCTCCTACAATGAGCAGTTCTTC. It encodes CASSVGPTGMEVSYNEQFF.

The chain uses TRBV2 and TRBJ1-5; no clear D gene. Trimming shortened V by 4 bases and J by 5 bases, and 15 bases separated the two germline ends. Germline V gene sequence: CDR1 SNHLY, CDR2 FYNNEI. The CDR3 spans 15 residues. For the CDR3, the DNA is TGTGCCAGCAGTGTCGTCGGGATGAATTATCAGCCCCAGCATTTT. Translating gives CASSVVGMNYQPQHF. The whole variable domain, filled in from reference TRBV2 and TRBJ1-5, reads EPEVTQTPSHQVTQMGQEVILRCVPISNHLYFYWYRQILGQKVEFLVSFYNNEISEKSEIFDDQFSVERPDGSNFTLKIRSTKLEDSAMYFCASSVVGMNYQPQHFGDGTRLSIL.

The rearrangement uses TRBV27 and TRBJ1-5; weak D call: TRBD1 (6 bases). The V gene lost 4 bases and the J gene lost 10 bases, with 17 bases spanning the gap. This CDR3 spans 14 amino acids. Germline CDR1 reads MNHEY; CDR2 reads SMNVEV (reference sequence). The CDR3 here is CASSSIGVGQPQHF. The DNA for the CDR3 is TGTGCCAGCAGTTCAATAGGGGTGGGACAACCCCAGCATTTT.

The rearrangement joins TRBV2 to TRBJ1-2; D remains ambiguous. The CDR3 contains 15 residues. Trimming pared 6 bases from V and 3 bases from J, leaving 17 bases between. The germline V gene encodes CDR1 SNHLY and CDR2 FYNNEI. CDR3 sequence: CASRLFFSSYYGYTF. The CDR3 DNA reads TGTGCCAGCAGATTATTTTTTTCCTCCTACTATGGCTACACCTTC.

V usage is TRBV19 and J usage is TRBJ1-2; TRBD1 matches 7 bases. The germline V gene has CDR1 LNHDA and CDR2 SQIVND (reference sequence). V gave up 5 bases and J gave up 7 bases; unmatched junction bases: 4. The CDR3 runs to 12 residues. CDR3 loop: CASSDREAGYTF. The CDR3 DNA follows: TGTGCCAGTAGTGACAGGGAGGCTGGCTACACCTTC.

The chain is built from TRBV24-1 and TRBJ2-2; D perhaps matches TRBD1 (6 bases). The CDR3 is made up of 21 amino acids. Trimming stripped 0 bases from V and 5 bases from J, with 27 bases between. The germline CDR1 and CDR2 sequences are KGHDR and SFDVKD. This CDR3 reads CATSDLPQGFVVPYRTGELFF. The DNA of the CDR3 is TGTGCCACCAGTGATTTGCCCCAGGGGTTTGTGGTACCTTATAGAACCGGGGAGCTGTTTTTT.

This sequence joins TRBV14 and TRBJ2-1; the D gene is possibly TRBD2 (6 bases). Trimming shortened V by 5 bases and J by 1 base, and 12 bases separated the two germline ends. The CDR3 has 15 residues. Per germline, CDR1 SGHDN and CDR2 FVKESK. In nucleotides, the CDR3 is TGTGCCAGCAGCGCGTGGGGAGGATCCTACAATGAGCAGTTCTTC. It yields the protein CASSAWGGSYNEQFF.